These T cell receptor beta chains were read from a single sample in a study of T cell clonotyping in hematopoietic cell transplantation. Clones were read by immunoSEQ multiplex PCR, and TCRdb kept only the in-frame ones, dropping some. In the table there are about 41,000 clones, approximately 95% of which are singletons. Sequencing used peripheral blood mononuclear cells. These receptors came from a man aged 25-45 years in good health. Some clones in this sample may be carry-over from other donors' samples. The CDR3 runs from the conserved cysteine through the conserved F or W. The D gene is left open where the match is weak. Not every row has a clone size; where given, it reads once, few, many or a size class.

v_gene: TRBV5-1
d_gene: TRBD2
j_gene: TRBJ2-3
abundance: -
CDR3nt: TGCGCCAGCAGCTTTTCGGGAGGGGGCACAGATACGCAGTATTTT
CDR3aa: CASSFSGGGTDTQYF

v_gene: TRBV27
d_gene: TRBD1
j_gene: TRBJ1-4
abundance: -
CDR3nt: TGTGCCAGCAGCCCCGGGACAGGGGAAGGTGAAAAACTGTTTTTT
CDR3aa: CASSPGTGEGEKLFF

v_gene: TRBV30
d_gene: -
j_gene: TRBJ2-5
abundance: -
CDR3nt: TGTGCCTGGAGTGTACTACCGTCTGACACAAATTATTACCAAGAGACCCAGTACTTC
CDR3aa: CAWSVLPSDTNYYQETQYF

v_gene: TRBV4-2
d_gene: TRBD1
j_gene: TRBJ1-6
abundance: once
CDR3nt: TGTGCCAGCAGCCCGGGGGGGACAGGGAATTCACCCCTCCACTTT
CDR3aa: CASSPGGTGNSPLHF

v_gene: TRBV6-5
d_gene: -
j_gene: TRBJ1-2
abundance: -
CDR3nt: TGTGCCAGCAGTTACATCAGGGGTGGCGGCTACACCTTC
CDR3aa: CASSYIRGGGYTF

v_gene: TRBV7-3
d_gene: TRBD2
j_gene: TRBJ2-7
abundance: -
CDR3nt: TGTGCCAGCAGCTTAGGGTCTAGCGGGAGCCACGAGCAGTACTTC
CDR3aa: CASSLGSSGSHEQYF

v_gene: TRBV15
d_gene: -
j_gene: TRBJ2-1
abundance: -
CDR3nt: TGTGCCACCAGCAGAAAACAGGGACGCTACAATGAGCAGTTCTTC
CDR3aa: CATSRKQGRYNEQFF

v_gene: TRBV19
d_gene: TRBD1
j_gene: TRBJ2-3
abundance: few
CDR3nt: TGTGCCAGTAGTAGACCGGGACAGGGCACAGATACGCAGTATTTT
CDR3aa: CASSRPGQGTDTQYF

v_gene: TRBV6-5
d_gene: -
j_gene: TRBJ1-1
abundance: -
CDR3nt: TGTGCCAGCAGTTACTGGGGAGAAGCTTTCTTT
CDR3aa: CASSYWGEAFF

v_gene: TRBV28
d_gene: -
j_gene: TRBJ2-3
abundance: -
CDR3nt: TGTGCCAGCAGTGTTGGAGGGTGGGATACGCAGTATTTT
CDR3aa: CASSVGGWDTQYF

v_gene: TRBV7-2
d_gene: -
j_gene: TRBJ1-1
abundance: -
CDR3nt: TGTGCCAGCAGCTCCGCGTTGGTGAACACTGAAGCTTTCTTT
CDR3aa: CASSSALVNTEAFF

v_gene: TRBV27
d_gene: -
j_gene: TRBJ1-1
abundance: -
CDR3nt: TGTGCCAGCAGTAGGGTTAGGGTGAACACTGAAGCTTTCTTT
CDR3aa: CASSRVRVNTEAFF

v_gene: TRBV6-1
d_gene: -
j_gene: TRBJ1-2
abundance: -
CDR3nt: TGTGCCAGCGAACACGGGGCGCCCAACTATGGCTACACCTTC
CDR3aa: CASEHGAPNYGYTF

v_gene: TRBV4-3
d_gene: -
j_gene: TRBJ1-2
abundance: -
CDR3nt: TGCGCCAGCAGCCAAGAGTCCCGGGCAGGTCATGGCTACACCTTC
CDR3aa: CASSQESRAGHGYTF

v_gene: TRBV9
d_gene: TRBD2
j_gene: TRBJ2-5
abundance: -
CDR3nt: TGTGCCAGCAGCGTAGCCTTAGCGGGGAGGCAAGAGACCCAGTACTTC
CDR3aa: CASSVALAGRQETQYF

v_gene: TRBV15
d_gene: -
j_gene: TRBJ2-1
abundance: -
CDR3nt: TGTGCCACCAGCAGAGACCTCTCAACGGGGGCCTACAATGAGCAGTTCTTC
CDR3aa: CATSRDLSTGAYNEQFF

v_gene: TRBV30
d_gene: -
j_gene: TRBJ2-2
abundance: -
CDR3nt: TGTGCCTGGGCGGCGGCTAACACCGGGGAGCTGTTTTTT
CDR3aa: CAWAAANTGELFF

v_gene: TRBV7-2
d_gene: TRBD1
j_gene: TRBJ1-4
abundance: -
CDR3nt: TGTGCCAGCAGCGGGGACAGGGGGGATGAAAAACTGTTTTTT
CDR3aa: CASSGDRGDEKLFF

v_gene: TRBV6-1
d_gene: -
j_gene: TRBJ2-1
abundance: -
CDR3nt: TGTGCCAGCAGTGAGGGGAGCGGCTGGAGCTCCTACAATGAGCAGTTCTTC
CDR3aa: CASSEGSGWSSYNEQFF

v_gene: TRBV9
d_gene: -
j_gene: TRBJ2-2
abundance: -
CDR3nt: TGTGCCAGCAGCGTAGCGGACGGGGAGCTGTTTTTT
CDR3aa: CASSVADGELFF

v_gene: TRBV19
d_gene: TRBD2
j_gene: TRBJ2-7
abundance: -
CDR3nt: TGTGCCAGTACCAGGGGACTAGCGGGGGCCTACGAGCAGTACTTC
CDR3aa: CASTRGLAGAYEQYF

v_gene: TRBV29-1
d_gene: TRBD1
j_gene: TRBJ1-2
abundance: -
CDR3nt: TGCAGCGTTGACAGGGGGCTCGGCTATGGCTACACCTTC
CDR3aa: CSVDRGLGYGYTF

v_gene: TRBV6-6
d_gene: -
j_gene: TRBJ2-1
abundance: once
CDR3nt: TGTGCCAGCAGTTTGACTCCCTACAATGAGCAGTTCTTC
CDR3aa: CASSLTPYNEQFF

v_gene: TRBV7-3
d_gene: -
j_gene: TRBJ2-2
abundance: -
CDR3nt: TGTGCCAGCAGCTTAATGCGTGGCACCGGGGAGCTGTTTTTT
CDR3aa: CASSLMRGTGELFF

v_gene: TRBV25-1
d_gene: TRBD1
j_gene: TRBJ1-1
abundance: once
CDR3nt: TGTGCCAGCAGTCTGGACAGGACGAACACTGAAGCTTTCTTT
CDR3aa: CASSLDRTNTEAFF

v_gene: TRBV6-5
d_gene: -
j_gene: TRBJ2-7
abundance: -
CDR3nt: TGTGCCAGCAGTTACATACGGGACACGGCCTACGAGCAGTACTTC
CDR3aa: CASSYIRDTAYEQYF

v_gene: TRBV29-1
d_gene: TRBD1
j_gene: TRBJ2-7
abundance: -
CDR3nt: TGCAGCGCGGACAGGGGTGATGGCGAGCAGTACTTC
CDR3aa: CSADRGDGEQYF

v_gene: TRBV5-6
d_gene: -
j_gene: TRBJ2-7
abundance: -
CDR3nt: TGTGCCAGCAGCTTGGACGGCCTCAAGAGGACCCTAATCGGCGAGCAGTACTTC
CDR3aa: CASSLDGLKRTLIGEQYF

v_gene: TRBV5-1
d_gene: -
j_gene: TRBJ1-1
abundance: -
CDR3nt: TGCGCCAGCAGCTTTAGTGGGGCCGCAGGGGAGGCTGAAGCTTTCTTT
CDR3aa: CASSFSGAAGEAEAFF

v_gene: TRBV5-6
d_gene: TRBD2
j_gene: TRBJ2-3
abundance: -
CDR3nt: TGTGCCAGCAGCTTGGAGGGACTAGGCACAGATACGCAGTATTTT
CDR3aa: CASSLEGLGTDTQYF

v_gene: TRBV11-3
d_gene: TRBD1
j_gene: TRBJ2-5
abundance: -
CDR3nt: TGTGCCAGCAGCCGAATACAGGGGGTTCAAGAGACCCAGTACTTC
CDR3aa: CASSRIQGVQETQYF

v_gene: TRBV7-6
d_gene: -
j_gene: TRBJ1-5
abundance: -
CDR3nt: TGTGCCAGCAGCTCCGGACGGATCAATCAGCCCCAGCATTTT
CDR3aa: CASSSGRINQPQHF

v_gene: TRBV7-8
d_gene: -
j_gene: TRBJ2-5
abundance: -
CDR3nt: TGTGCCAGCAGCTTAGAGAGGACAGAGACCCAGTACTTC
CDR3aa: CASSLERTETQYF

v_gene: TRBV5-4
d_gene: -
j_gene: TRBJ2-2
abundance: -
CDR3nt: TGTGCCAGCAGCTCGGAGTTCGGACAGTTATCCGGGGAGCTGTTTTTT
CDR3aa: CASSSEFGQLSGELFF

v_gene: TRBV6-5
d_gene: -
j_gene: TRBJ2-7
abundance: -
CDR3nt: TGTGCCAGCAGTTACGACGGGGGTGGGGGCGAGCAGTACTTC
CDR3aa: CASSYDGGGGEQYF

v_gene: TRBV10-3
d_gene: TRBD1
j_gene: TRBJ1-1
abundance: -
CDR3nt: TGTGCCATCAGTGAGCCTTCCAAGGGACAGGGCAAGAACACTGAAGCTTTCTTT
CDR3aa: CAISEPSKGQGKNTEAFF

v_gene: TRBV5-4
d_gene: -
j_gene: TRBJ1-1
abundance: -
CDR3nt: TGTGCCAGCAGCTTGTTCCTAGGGGCTAACACTGAAGCTTTCTTT
CDR3aa: CASSLFLGANTEAFF

v_gene: TRBV9
d_gene: -
j_gene: TRBJ2-7
abundance: -
CDR3nt: TGTGCCAGCAGGGACCGGGACACCTCCTACGAGCAGTACTTC
CDR3aa: CASRDRDTSYEQYF

v_gene: TRBV19
d_gene: TRBD1
j_gene: TRBJ1-3
abundance: -
CDR3nt: TGTGCCAGTAGTATCGACAGGGCTATTGGAAACACCATATATTTT
CDR3aa: CASSIDRAIGNTIYF

v_gene: TRBV9
d_gene: TRBD1
j_gene: TRBJ2-7
abundance: -
CDR3nt: TGTGCTAGCAGCGCCTCCGGGACAGGGTTATACGAGCAGTACTTC
CDR3aa: CASSASGTGLYEQYF

v_gene: TRBV5-5
d_gene: -
j_gene: TRBJ1-1
abundance: -
CDR3nt: TGTGCCAGCAGCTTGGTGACGGACACTGAAGCTTTCTTT
CDR3aa: CASSLVTDTEAFF

v_gene: TRBV6-1
d_gene: -
j_gene: TRBJ1-2
abundance: -
CDR3nt: TGTGCCAGCAGGGACGGTAACTATGGCTACACCTTC
CDR3aa: CASRDGNYGYTF

v_gene: TRBV5-1
d_gene: -
j_gene: TRBJ1-3
abundance: -
CDR3nt: TGCGCCAGCAGCTTGGGGCAAACCTCTGGAAACACCATATATTTT
CDR3aa: CASSLGQTSGNTIYF

v_gene: TRBV5-6
d_gene: TRBD1
j_gene: TRBJ1-1
abundance: -
CDR3nt: TGTGCCAGCAGCCTAGGGGGCTACGCGGTGAACACTGAAGCTTTCTTT
CDR3aa: CASSLGGYAVNTEAFF

v_gene: TRBV7-8
d_gene: TRBD2
j_gene: TRBJ2-5
abundance: -
CDR3nt: TGTGCCAGCAGCTTAGGACTAGCGGGGGGGGCCCAGTACTTC
CDR3aa: CASSLGLAGGAQYF

v_gene: TRBV5-1
d_gene: TRBD1
j_gene: TRBJ1-2
abundance: -
CDR3nt: TGCGCCAGCAGCTTCCCGCGCGACAGGGGAAACTATGGCTACACCTTC
CDR3aa: CASSFPRDRGNYGYTF

v_gene: TRBV4-1
d_gene: -
j_gene: TRBJ1-5
abundance: -
CDR3nt: TGCGCCAGCAGCCAAGAGCAGTATAGCAATCAGCCCCAGCATTTT
CDR3aa: CASSQEQYSNQPQHF

v_gene: TRBV29-1
d_gene: TRBD2
j_gene: TRBJ2-3
abundance: -
CDR3nt: TGCAGCGCTAGACTAGCGGGTGCTGATACGCAGTATTTT
CDR3aa: CSARLAGADTQYF

v_gene: TRBV6-1
d_gene: -
j_gene: TRBJ2-5
abundance: -
CDR3nt: TGTGCCAGCAGTGATAGGGGAGTCAAAGAGACCCAGTACTTC
CDR3aa: CASSDRGVKETQYF

v_gene: TRBV9
d_gene: TRBD2
j_gene: TRBJ2-1
abundance: -
CDR3nt: TGTGCCAGCAGCGGGACTAGCGGGAGTCACAATGAGCAGTTCTTC
CDR3aa: CASSGTSGSHNEQFF

v_gene: TRBV9
d_gene: -
j_gene: TRBJ1-1
abundance: -
CDR3nt: TGTGCCAGCAGCGTAGTTGTAGGGCGAGAAGCTTTCTTT
CDR3aa: CASSVVVGREAFF

v_gene: TRBV5-1
d_gene: -
j_gene: TRBJ2-2
abundance: -
CDR3nt: TGCGCCAGCAGCTTCACCCGAGACGCCACCGGGGAGCTGTTTTTT
CDR3aa: CASSFTRDATGELFF

v_gene: TRBV4-1
d_gene: -
j_gene: TRBJ2-7
abundance: -
CDR3nt: TGCGCCAGCAGCCAAGCTTGGGTAGGGCCAACCTACGAGCAGTACTTC
CDR3aa: CASSQAWVGPTYEQYF